The 28 T cell receptor beta chains below come from one sample, sequenced in a study of shared clonotypes between healthy human individuals. Using immunoSEQ multiplex PCR, the repertoire was profiled, and TCRdb retains in-frame clones only, with some absent. Among roughly 1,100,000 clones listed, around 74% were seen once. The sequenced material came from memory CD4+ T cells sorted from blood. Subset described: CD45RA-negative fraction. These receptors all stem from a man between 18 and 35 years old in good health.

This rearrangement joins TRBV30 to TRBJ2-6; TRBD1 is a possible D gene (5 bases). The CDR3 length is 15 residues. The V end lost 2 bases, the J end lost 1 base, and 9 bases lay between the germline ends. Germline lookup yields CDR1 GTSNPN and CDR2 SVGIG (reference sequence). The CDR3 loop is CAWSSGFSGANVLTF. The CDR3 DNA is TGTGCCTGGAGTTCAGGGTTTTCTGGGGCCAACGTCCTGACTTTC.

V gene TRBV7-2 combines with J gene TRBJ1-2; D is undetermined. CDR1 SGHTA and CDR2 FQGNSA come from the germline V gene. This CDR3 comprises 14 residues. V was pared by 5 bases and J by 6 bases, with 16 bases between. The CDR3, as DNA: TGTGCCAGCAGCCCTAGGTGGGGTACGGATGGCTACACCTTC. Translated, it gives CASSPRWGTDGYTF.

This chain links TRBV5-1 with TRBJ1-1; TRBD1 matches at 9 bases. The germline CDR1 and CDR2 sequences are SGHRS and YFSETQ. Unmatched junction bases numbered 5, after V lost 4 bases and J lost 4 bases. This CDR3 contains 14 residues. CDR3 loop: CASSVDRGGTEAFF. The CDR3 DNA reads TGCGCCAGCAGCGTCGACAGGGGGGGCACTGAAGCTTTCTTT. The full variable domain, its missing parts supplied by reference TRBV5-1 and TRBJ1-1, is KAGVTQTPRYLIKTRGQQVTLSCSPISGHRSVSWYQQTPGQGLQFLFEYFSETQRNKGNFPGRFSGRQFSNSRSEMNVSTLELGDSALYLCASSVDRGGTEAFFGQGTRLTVV.

The rearrangement links TRBV4-1 to TRBJ2-1; D may match TRBD1 or TRBD2 (6 bases each). V was trimmed by 4 bases and J by 10 bases, leaving 17 bases between them. The CDR3 loop spans 14 amino acids. CDR1 MGHRA and CDR2 YSYEKL come from the germline V gene. Here the CDR3 DNA reads TGCGCCAGCAGCCTCTCCCCATCCGGGGGCGAGCAGTTCTTC. Translating it yields CASSLSPSGGEQFF.

The V and J genes are TRBV6-1 and TRBJ1-5; D not certain. Between the trimmed V and J ends, which lost 6 bases and 6 bases, there was a span of 15 bases. The CDR3 extends over 14 amino acids. CDR1 is MNHNS, CDR2 SASEGT, per germline. The CDR3 sequence: CASSGLDSGQPQHF. The CDR3 coding sequence is TGTGCCAGCAGCGGTCTGGATTCCGGTCAGCCCCAGCATTTT.

The V call is TRBV5-1, the J call TRBJ1-1, with a weak D call TRBD1 (6 bases). Trimming stripped 0 bases from V and 1 base from J, with 13 bases between. CDR1 is SGHRS and CDR2 is YFSETQ in the germline V gene. The CDR3 extends over 16 amino acids. The CDR3: CASSLGQDGGNTEAFF. The CDR3 bases are TGCGCCAGCAGCTTGGGACAGGATGGGGGGAACACTGAAGCTTTCTTT.

This chain uses TRBV5-1 with TRBJ2-1; D is unclear. CDR1 and CDR2 (germline): SGHRS, YFSETQ. With 1 base removed from V and 8 bases from J, the gap between germline ends came to 13 bases. The CDR3 has 14 residues. The CDR3 DNA is TGCGCCAGCAGCTTGAGTTCTATTGTTGATGAGCAGTTCTTC. Amino acids: CASSLSSIVDEQFF.

The chain carries TRBV28 and TRBJ2-7; TRBD1 aligns across 8 bases. Germline V lookup: CDR1 MDHEN, CDR2 SYDVKM. There are 15 residues in the CDR3. V gave up 2 bases and J gave up 0 bases; unmatched junction bases: 3. The DNA of the CDR3 is TGTGCCAGCAGTTTAGGGACAGGTTCCTCCTACGAGCAGTACTTC. Residues: CASSLGTGSSYEQYF.

A note on this clone: Possible read error: a much larger clone is one base away. The chain joins TRBV9 to TRBJ2-2, with 7 bases lining up with TRBD1. The germline V gene encodes CDR1 SGDLS and CDR2 YYNGEE. Trimming took 4 bases from V and 2 from J; bases not matched to a gene: 2. The CDR3 contains 14 residues. The DNA of the CDR3 is TGTGCCAGCAGCCGGGACAGAAACACCGGGGAGCTGTTTTTT. Protein: CASSRDRNTGELFF.

The chain couples TRBV6-5 to TRBJ1-6, with D possibly TRBD1 on 6 matching bases. Germline CDR1 and CDR2: MNHEY and SVGAGI. V lost 8 bases, J lost 7 bases, and 15 bases lay in between. There are 14 residues in the CDR3. The CDR3 DNA follows: TGTGCCAGCGTGGGGGGCGCTCGGAATTCACCCCTCCACTTT. It is translated as CASVGGARNSPLHF.

This clone appeared a single time. The chain employs TRBV5-8 and TRBJ2-7; 7 nucleotides agree with TRBD1. The CDR3 extends over 14 amino acids. Germline CDR1 reads SGHTS; CDR2 reads YDEGEE. The ends lost 0 bases at V and 3 bases at J; junction bases unmatched: 3. The DNA for the CDR3 is TGTGCCAGCAGCTTGGACAGGGGTATCTACGAGCAGTACTTC. It yields the protein CASSLDRGIYEQYF. Full variable domain (missing parts from reference TRBV5-8 and TRBJ2-7): EAGVTQSPTHLIKTRGQQATLRCSPISGHTSVYWYQQALGLGLQFLLWYDEGEERNRGNFPPRFSGRQFPNYSSELNVNALELEDSALYLCASSLDRGIYEQYFGPGTRLTVT.

This sequence joins TRBV18 and TRBJ2-4; D is undetermined. This CDR3 contains 14 residues. Per the germline V gene, CDR1 is KGHSH and CDR2 is LQKENI. The V gene lost 6 bases and the J gene lost 1 base, with 10 bases spanning the gap. The CDR3 region is CASSQAGAKNIQYF. DNA of the CDR3: TGTGCCAGCTCCCAGGCAGGTGCCAAAAACATTCAGTACTTC.

This clone was picked up one time. The V and J genes are TRBV5-1 and TRBJ2-7; D might be TRBD2 (5 bases). The CDR3 has 14 residues. Germline V CDR1 and CDR2: SGHRS, YFSETQ. V lost 4 bases and J lost 5, with 16 bases in between. The CDR3 bases are TGCGCCAGCAGCCTCCCGAGCGGTGGGGACGAGCAGTACTTC. This gives the protein CASSLPSGGDEQYF.

The chain recombines TRBV4-3 with TRBJ2-3, with 7 nucleotides matching TRBD2. The CDR3 runs 16 residues. Trimming took 0 bases from V and 3 from J; bases not matched to a gene: 6. Germline V gives CDR1 LGHNA, CDR2 YSLEER. The CDR3 spells CASSQDAGVRTDTQYF. In nucleotides, the CDR3 is TGCGCCAGCAGCCAAGATGCGGGAGTTCGAACAGATACGCAGTATTTT.

In its sample, this clone was seen a few times. The V call is TRBV30, the J call TRBJ1-3, with 7 nucleotides matching TRBD1. V lost 4 bases, J lost 0 bases, and 9 bases stayed unmatched. The CDR3 sequence is 16 residues long. Germline V gives CDR1 GTSNPN, CDR2 SVGIG (reference sequence). The CDR3 spells CAWNLGQPNSGNTIYF. The CDR3 DNA reads as TGTGCCTGGAACCTGGGACAGCCTAACTCTGGAAACACCATATATTTT. Complete variable domain (other parts from reference TRBV30 and TRBJ1-3): SQTIHQWPATLVQPVGSPLSLECTVEGTSNPNLYWYRQAAGRGLQLLFYSVGIGQISSEVPQNLSASRPQDRQFILSSKKLLLSDSGFYLCAWNLGQPNSGNTIYFGEGSWLTVV.

The chain recombines TRBV5-1 with TRBJ2-1, with 7 positions matching TRBD2. This CDR3 spans 15 amino acids. From germline, CDR1 is SGHRS and CDR2 YFSETQ. V lost 6 bases, J lost 8 bases, and 14 bases stayed unmatched. The CDR3 reads CASTRAGRSFDEQFF. The CDR3 bases are TGCGCCAGCACTCGAGCGGGACGAAGCTTCGATGAGCAGTTCTTC.

The genes are TRBV9 and TRBJ2-1, with D maybe TRBD2 (6 bases). The germline V and J ends were trimmed by 1 base and 6 bases, with 8 bases remaining between them. The CDR3 is 13 residues long. Germline V gene lookup returns CDR1 SGDLS and CDR2 YYNGEE. The CDR3 DNA follows: TGTGCCAGCAGCGTACGGGGGTCCAATGAGCAGTTCTTC. Amino acids: CASSVRGSNEQFF.

The sample holds a few counts of this clone. The sample has other DNA sequences that encode this CDR3 too. The chain couples TRBV6-1 to TRBJ1-5; D not resolved. The germline V gene encodes CDR1 MNHNS and CDR2 SASEGT. There are 13 residues in the CDR3. The V gene lost 0 bases and the J gene lost 7 bases, with 7 bases spanning the gap. The CDR3: CASSEARLQPQHF. CDR3 nucleotide sequence: TGTGCCAGCAGTGAAGCCCGACTCCAGCCCCAGCATTTT.

The chain has TRBV4-3 and TRBJ2-2; D is unclear. The V end lost 0 bases, the J end lost 2 bases, and 10 bases lay between the germline ends. This CDR3 is 16 amino acids long. Germline V gene data show CDR1 as LGHNA and CDR2 as YSLEER. Here the CDR3 DNA reads TGCGCCAGCAGCCAAGATCCAGGATTCAACACCGGGGAGCTGTTTTTT. It encodes CASSQDPGFNTGELFF.

The V gene is TRBV10-3, the J gene TRBJ1-1, with unresolved D. This CDR3 is 13 amino acids long. CDR1 and CDR2 (germline): ENHRY, SYGVKD. V lost 4 bases to trimming and J lost 8 bases, with 14 bases between them. The CDR3 DNA reads TGTGCCATCAGTGTGGACCCCCGGGCGGAAGCTTTCTTT. It specifies CAISVDPRAEAFF.

The count of this clone is one. The chain employs TRBV5-4 and TRBJ2-1; unclear D gene. Germline V gene sequence: CDR1 SGHNT, CDR2 YYREEE (reference sequence). V dropped 4 bases and J dropped 4 bases, with 21 bases sitting between them. The CDR3 loop spans 17 amino acids. This chain's CDR3 is CASSHTQTRSLYNEQFF. The CDR3 DNA reads as TGTGCCAGCAGCCATACACAAACTCGGAGTTTATACAATGAGCAGTTCTTC.

This clone has only a few counts. The chain combines TRBV5-1 with TRBJ2-2; 7 nucleotides line up with TRBD2. The V and J ends lost 4 bases and 5 bases, in that order; junction bases with no gene match: 11. Looked up from germline, CDR1 is SGHRS and CDR2 is YFSETQ. The CDR3 runs to 16 residues. CDR3 DNA sequence: TGCGCCAGCAGCCCCCCCGGGCTAGCGGATACCGGGGAGCTGTTTTTT. This encodes CASSPPGLADTGELFF.

V and J are TRBV5-4 and TRBJ2-2; D gene unclear. Germline V lookup: CDR1 SGHNT, CDR2 YYREEE (reference sequence). V dropped 8 bases and J dropped 0 bases, with 20 bases sitting between them. This CDR3 is built from 17 residues. CDR3 sequence: CASGEDLGSANTGELFF. Here the CDR3 DNA reads TGTGCCAGTGGAGAGGACCTAGGTTCCGCGAACACCGGGGAGCTGTTTTTT.

This clone turned up a few times. The chain is built from TRBV5-6 and TRBJ1-2; TRBD1 aligns across 7 bases. J was trimmed by 7 bases and V by 4 bases; bases with no gene match: 10. The CDR3 totals 14 residues. Germline values: CDR1 SGHDT, CDR2 YYEEEE. CDR3 in amino acids: CASSPTGWTFGYTF. The CDR3 region has the DNA TGTGCCAGCAGCCCGACAGGGTGGACCTTTGGCTACACCTTC.

About this clone itself: Within the sample, other DNA sequences also encode this same CDR3. J is TRBJ2-3 and V is TRBV11-1; 7 bases are shared with TRBD2. This CDR3 has 14 amino acids. Germline-derived CDR1 and CDR2 are SGHAT and FQDESV (reference sequence). The trim removed 6 bases at V and 6 bases at J, leaving 9 bases unmatched. CDR3 amino acids: CASSLGGGTDTQYF. The CDR3 nucleotides are TGTGCCAGCAGTCTTGGGGGGGGAACGGATACGCAGTATTTT.

V usage is TRBV11-1 and J usage is TRBJ2-7, with D perhaps matching TRBD1 (5 bases). The germline V gene has CDR1 SGHAT and CDR2 FQDESV (reference sequence). CDR3 length: 15 residues. V dropped 6 bases and J dropped 4 bases, with 19 bases sitting between them. Here the CDR3 reads CASSQLPGQTYEQYF. CDR3 DNA: TGTGCCAGCAGTCAACTCCCAGGACAAACTTACGAGCAGTACTTC.

The rearrangement links TRBV28 to TRBJ2-2; TRBD1 is a possible D gene (5 bases). Trimming removed 5 bases from V and 0 bases from J, with 16 bases in between. This CDR3 region has 17 residues. Germline CDR1 MDHEN, CDR2 SYDVKM. CDR3 sequence reads: CASSPGHRSSNTGELFF. Here the CDR3 DNA reads TGTGCCAGCAGTCCAGGACACCGATCCTCGAACACCGGGGAGCTGTTTTTT.

J is TRBJ2-7 and V is TRBV27; 10 nucleotides match TRBD2. With 5 bases clipped from V and 2 bases from J, the junction kept 3 bases outside the gene matches. The CDR3 runs 14 residues. The germline gives CDR1 MNHEY, CDR2 SMNVEV (reference sequence). The CDR3 coding sequence is TGTGCCAGCAGTGGGCTAGCGGGAGCCTACGAGCAGTACTTC. Translation gives CASSGLAGAYEQYF.